One sample yielded the 8 T cell receptor beta chains listed below, sequenced in a study of T-cell memory formation after mild COVID-19. TCRdb processed the 5' RACE reads anew with MiXCR; each CDR3 protein has one entry. The profile shows fewer than 550,000 distinct CDR3 sequences, around 20% of them singletons. Sequencing used PBMCs or a T cell subset sorted from them (not recorded which). The source is an adult woman who had mild COVID-19 (a few samples of this study predate the infection). Cell type and time point are not known.

This clonotype appeared a few times. The chain carries TRBV10-3 and TRBJ2-7; TRBD2 might be the D (6 bases). V was clipped by 4 bases and J by 6 bases, with 19 bases between them. The CDR3 is made up of 15 amino acids. Germline CDR1 reads ENHRY; CDR2 reads SYGVKD. CDR3 residues: CAISARWEVDGEQYF. The CDR3 DNA sequence: TGTGCCATCAGTGCCCGATGGGAGGTCGACGGCGAGCAGTACTTC.

This clonotype occurred a few times. The chain uses TRBV11-2 and TRBJ2-3, with 12 nucleotides matching TRBD2. The CDR3 length is 17 residues. CDR1 is SGHAT, CDR2 FQNNGV, per germline. After removal of 5 bases from V and 3 bases from J, the junction contained 9 bases not matched to a gene. The CDR3, as DNA: TGTGCCAGCAGCCCGTACATTACTAGCGGGGGGACAGATACGCAGTATTTT. It specifies CASSPYITSGGTDTQYF.

This chain joins TRBV4-2 and TRBJ2-1; unclear D gene. The CDR3 covers 15 residues. Trimming pared 0 bases from V and 4 bases from J, leaving 10 bases between. In germline, CDR1 is LGHNA, CDR2 YNFKEQ. This CDR3 is CASSQDRHAYNEQFF. The CDR3 nucleotides are TGTGCCAGCAGCCAAGATCGACACGCTTACAATGAGCAGTTCTTC.

V usage is TRBV5-1 and J usage is TRBJ1-3; TRBD1 is a possible D gene (6 bases). The germline V gene has CDR1 SGHRS and CDR2 YFSETQ. Deletions cut 1 base from V and 4 bases from J, with 9 bases between. The CDR3 is made up of 14 amino acids. This CDR3 reads CASSLSGTGNTIYF. CDR3 coding DNA: TGCGCCAGCAGCTTGTCAGGGACAGGAAACACCATATATTTT.

The chain links TRBV2 to TRBJ2-1, with 7 bases identical to TRBD2. The CDR3 contains 15 residues. The J segment lost 3 bases and the V segment lost 6 bases, leaving 8 bases of the junction unmatched. The germline V gene has CDR1 SNHLY and CDR2 FYNNEI. This chain's CDR3 is CASRGPWGGYNEQFF. The CDR3 DNA sequence: TGTGCCAGCAGGGGACCTTGGGGGGGCTACAATGAGCAGTTCTTC.

The CDR3 DNA is TGCAGTGCTAGAGATAGCGCAGGGGGGGAAACTGAAGCTTTCTTT. Translation: CSARDSAGGETEAFF. The chain employs TRBV20-1 and TRBJ1-1; 7 nucleotides match TRBD1. This CDR3 is 15 amino acids long. J lost 5 bases, V lost 0 bases, and 9 bases had no gene match. Germline-derived CDR1 and CDR2 are DFQATT and SNEGSKA (reference sequence).

This clonotype was picked up many times. The chain combines TRBV4-2 with TRBJ2-2, with D maybe TRBD1 (6 bases). CDR1 and CDR2 (germline): LGHNA, YNFKEQ. The CDR3 is 17 residues long. V lost 0 bases and J lost 3, with 14 bases in between. CDR3: CASSQDSVGGDTGELFF. CDR3 bases: TGTGCCAGCAGCCAAGATTCGGTTGGGGGCGACACCGGGGAGCTGTTTTTT.

This clonotype was counted only a few times. The rearrangement joins TRBV5-1 to TRBJ2-7; possible D gene TRBD1, 6 bases. V was trimmed by 6 bases and J by 0 bases, leaving 16 bases between them. CDR1 and CDR2 from the germline V gene are SGHRS and YFSETQ. The CDR3 runs 15 residues. CDR3 DNA sequence: TGCGCCAGCAACGTCGAGTACAGGGCCTCCTACGAGCAGTACTTC. The encoded protein is CASNVEYRASYEQYF.